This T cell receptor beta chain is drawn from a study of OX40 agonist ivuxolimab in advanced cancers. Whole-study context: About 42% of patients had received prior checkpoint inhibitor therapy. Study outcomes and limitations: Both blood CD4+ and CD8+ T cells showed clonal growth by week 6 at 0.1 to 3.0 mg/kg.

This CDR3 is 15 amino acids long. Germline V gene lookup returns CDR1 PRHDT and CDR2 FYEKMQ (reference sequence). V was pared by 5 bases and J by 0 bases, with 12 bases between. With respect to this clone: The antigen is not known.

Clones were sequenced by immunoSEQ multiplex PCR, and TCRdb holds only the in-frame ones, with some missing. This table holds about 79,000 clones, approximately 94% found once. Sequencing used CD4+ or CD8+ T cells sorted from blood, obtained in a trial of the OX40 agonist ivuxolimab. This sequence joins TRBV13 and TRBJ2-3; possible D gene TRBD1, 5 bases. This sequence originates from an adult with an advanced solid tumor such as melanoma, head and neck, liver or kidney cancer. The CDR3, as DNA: TGTGCCAGCAGCCCCGGACAACTTAGCACAGATACGCAGTATTTT. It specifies CASSPGQLSTDTQYF.